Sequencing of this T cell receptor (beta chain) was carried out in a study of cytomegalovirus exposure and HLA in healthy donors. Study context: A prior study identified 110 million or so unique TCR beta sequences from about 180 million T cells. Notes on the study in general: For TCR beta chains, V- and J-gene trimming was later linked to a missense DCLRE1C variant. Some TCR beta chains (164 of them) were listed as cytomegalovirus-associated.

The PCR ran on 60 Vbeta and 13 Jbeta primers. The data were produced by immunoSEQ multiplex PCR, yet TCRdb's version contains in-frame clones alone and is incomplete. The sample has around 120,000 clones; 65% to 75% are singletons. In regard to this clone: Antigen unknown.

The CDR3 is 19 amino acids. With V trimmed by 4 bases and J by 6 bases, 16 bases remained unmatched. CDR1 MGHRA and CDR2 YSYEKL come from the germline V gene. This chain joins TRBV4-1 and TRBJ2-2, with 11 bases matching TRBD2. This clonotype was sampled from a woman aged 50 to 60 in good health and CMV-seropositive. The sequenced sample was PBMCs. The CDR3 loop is CASSLKTEEVAGGPGELFF. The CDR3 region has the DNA TGCGCCAGCAGCCTCAAAACTGAGGAGGTAGCGGGGGGGCCCGGGGAGCTGTTTTTT.